This T cell receptor beta chain was captured in a study of T cell changes during pregnancy in multiple sclerosis. Clones were read by immunoSEQ multiplex PCR, and TCRdb kept only the in-frame ones, dropping some. Of approximately 43,000 clones in the sample, 84% were seen once. Germline V gene sequence: CDR1 SGDLS, CDR2 YYNGEE. This CDR3 has 14 residues. V was cut by 0 bases and J by 4 bases, with 10 bases left in between. V is TRBV9 and J is TRBJ1-1; tentative D call: TRBD1 (5 bases). The sequence was obtained from a female donor with multiple sclerosis, enrolled in a pregnancy study. Specimen: CD4+ T cells from peripheral blood mononuclear cells, collected before pregnancy. The CDR3: CASSVDGAATEAFF. The CDR3 coding sequence is TGTGCCAGCAGCGTAGATGGGGCCGCCACTGAAGCTTTCTTT.